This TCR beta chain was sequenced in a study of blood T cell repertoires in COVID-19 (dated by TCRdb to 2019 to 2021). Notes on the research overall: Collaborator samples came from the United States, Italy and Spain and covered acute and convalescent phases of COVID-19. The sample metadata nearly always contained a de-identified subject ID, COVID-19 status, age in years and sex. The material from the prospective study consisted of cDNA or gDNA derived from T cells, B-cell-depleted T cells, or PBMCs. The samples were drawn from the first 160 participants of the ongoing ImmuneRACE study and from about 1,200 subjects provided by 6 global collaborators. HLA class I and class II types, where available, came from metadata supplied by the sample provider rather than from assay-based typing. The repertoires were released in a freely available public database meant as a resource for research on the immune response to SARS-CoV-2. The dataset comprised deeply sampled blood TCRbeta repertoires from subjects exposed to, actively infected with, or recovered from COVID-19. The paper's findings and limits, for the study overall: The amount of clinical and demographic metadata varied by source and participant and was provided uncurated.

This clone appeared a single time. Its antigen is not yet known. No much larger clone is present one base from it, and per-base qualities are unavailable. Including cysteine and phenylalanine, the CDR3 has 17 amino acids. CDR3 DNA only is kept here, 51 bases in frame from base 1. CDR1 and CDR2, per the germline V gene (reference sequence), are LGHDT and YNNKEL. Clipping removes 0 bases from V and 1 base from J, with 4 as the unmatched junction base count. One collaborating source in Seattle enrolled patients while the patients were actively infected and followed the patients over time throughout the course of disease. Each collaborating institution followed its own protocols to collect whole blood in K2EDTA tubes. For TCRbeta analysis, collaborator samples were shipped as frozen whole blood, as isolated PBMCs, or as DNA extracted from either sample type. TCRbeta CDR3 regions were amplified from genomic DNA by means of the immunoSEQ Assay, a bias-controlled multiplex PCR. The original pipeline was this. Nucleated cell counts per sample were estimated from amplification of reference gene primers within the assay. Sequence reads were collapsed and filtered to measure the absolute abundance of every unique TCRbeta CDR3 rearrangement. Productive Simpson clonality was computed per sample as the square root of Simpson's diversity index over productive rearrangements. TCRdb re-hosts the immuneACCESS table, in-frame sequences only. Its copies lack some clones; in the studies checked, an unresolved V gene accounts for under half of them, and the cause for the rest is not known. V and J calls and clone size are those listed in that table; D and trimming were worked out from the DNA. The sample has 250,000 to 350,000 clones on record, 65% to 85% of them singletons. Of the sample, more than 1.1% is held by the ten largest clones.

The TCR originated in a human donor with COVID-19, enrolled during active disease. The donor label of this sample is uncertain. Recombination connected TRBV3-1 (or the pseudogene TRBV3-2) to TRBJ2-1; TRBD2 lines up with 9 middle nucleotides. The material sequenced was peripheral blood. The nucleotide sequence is TGTGCCAGCAGCCAAGAACTCCTAGCGGGATCCTACAATGAGCAGTTCTTC. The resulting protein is CASSQELLAGSYNEQFF.